This T cell receptor beta chain was captured in a study of shared T cell receptors in the human thymus (dated by TCRdb to the early 2020s). About the study as a whole: The study examined how self-reactive, shared T-cell receptor alpha chains are generated in the human thymus.

Library creation used the immunoSEQ multiplex PCR assay. What TCRdb holds here is the immuneACCESS table cut down to in-frame rearrangements. Part of the clones is not present; checked against another copy, under half of the missing clones reflect an unresolved V gene, and the others are unexplained. The sample data list hundreds of thousands of clones, and 80% to 90% of these were observed just once. 0.0095% to 0.011% of the sample lies in the top ten. V loses 2 bases of germline sequence and J loses 0 bases, and the interval between the two ends is 13 bases. Counted from cysteine to phenylalanine, this CDR3 has 16 amino acids. Here the CDR3 DNA is all that survives: 48 bases in frame from base 1. The CDR1 and CDR2 encoded by the germline V gene (reference sequence) are MNHNY and SVGAGI. With respect to this clone: Its specific antigen is unknown. Base qualities are not provided; no much larger clone lies one nucleotide away.

This sample was also put to use in a study of human thymus T cells. Drawing on the second study: Immunologically healthy infants undergoing open corrective cardiac surgery for congenital heart defects in Finland were used as donors. The thymus tissue came from surgical resects taken out during corrective cardiac surgery. V and J gene segment usage appeared biased in both thymic and peripheral blood repertoires. Highly overlapping thymic TCR repertoires among unrelated individuals were reported in the related research. The study described the TCR alpha and beta repertoires in under ten infant thymus samples and a handful of matching peripheral blood samples. Donor ages ranged from about 6 to 244 days, and the cohort comprised 5 to 7 male and two female infants. After being mechanically released from the tissue, thymocytes were kept at -70 degrees C in pellets of about 8.5-34 million cells. A QIAsymphony instrument was used to extract genomic DNA from the frozen cell pellets. The immunoSEQ multiplex PCR assay was used to amplify the TCRB and TCRAD loci from a standardized amount of quality-controlled genomic DNA. The amplicons spanned the V(D)J region and were long enough to cover the CDR3 and allow V and J genes to be identified. Through the commercial immunoSEQ service, the amplicons were sequenced on an Illumina platform. Primer bias and sequencing errors were corrected as previously described, and TCRAD and TCRB definitions were based on the IMGT database. Analysis of the repertoires was done with immunoSEQ Analyzer 3.0 and VDJTools and included basic statistics, V/J segment usage, diversity estimates, rarefaction and pairwise overlap. Chao1, ChaoE, Efron-Thisted, Shannon and inverse Simpson indices were used to estimate diversity, which was also estimated on datasets down-sampled to the smallest sample. Repertoire overlap used strict matching of CDR3 nucleotide sequence, V gene and J gene, with Jaccard-based multidimensional scaling clustering. On average, about 730,000 unique TCRB clonotypes were obtained from thymus samples, compared with approximately 80,000 from blood samples.

Here the chain combines TRBV6-6 and TRBJ1-1; the D gene is not confidently resolved. The source is a girl under three years old with a congenital heart defect. Donor details come from another sample of the same person, matched by shared clones. The sample taken for sequencing was thymocytes. The nucleotide sequence reads TGTGCCAGCAGTTACGGAGTACGCACGATGAACACTGAAGCTTTCTTT. It codes for CASSYGVRTMNTEAFF.